The clone carrying this T cell receptor (beta chain) was seen a few times. The CDR3 runs 15 residues. After removal of 4 bases from V and 6 bases from J, the junction contained 8 bases not matched to a gene. The germline CDR1 and CDR2 sequences are LGHDT and YNNKEL (reference sequence). Localized lung adenocarcinoma, a non-small cell lung cancer, affected the donors. This record comes from a study of CD4 and CD8 cells across lung adenocarcinoma regions. TCRdb reanalysed the PCR reads using MiXCR and keeps one entry per CDR3 protein. The sample shows 13,000 to 15,000 distinct CDR3 sequences, approximately 43% of them seen only once.

What was sequenced was CD4+ T cells from the center of a lung tumor. The rearrangement links TRBV3-1 to TRBJ2-2, with 7 positions matching TRBD2. This receptor was identified in a male donor with lung adenocarcinoma. The CD4 and CD8 labels of this study may be unreliable. For the CDR3, the DNA is TGTGCCAGCAGCCCTTGGCTTAGCGGGTCCGGGGAGCTGTTTTTT. It translates to CASSPWLSGSGELFF.